These 18 T cell receptor beta chains share one sample of origin, sequenced in a study of cytomegalovirus exposure and HLA in healthy donors. Using immunoSEQ multiplex PCR, the repertoire was profiled, and TCRdb retains in-frame clones only, with some absent. The sample contains 150,000 to 200,000 clones, 91% of which appear only once. Sequencing was carried out using PBMCs. Receptor source: a woman in her late teens or twenties in good health and CMV-seropositive.

The chain combines TRBV9 with TRBJ2-3; D might be TRBD2 (6 bases). Germline CDR1 is SGDLS and CDR2 is YYNGEE. V was shortened by 2 bases and J by 0 bases, with 16 bases between the two germline ends. The CDR3 runs 17 residues. The CDR3 DNA reads as TGTGCCAGCAGCGTCCAGGGAGGAGCGGCTAGCACAGATACGCAGTATTTT. It codes for CASSVQGGAASTDTQYF.

The chain recombines TRBV19 with TRBJ2-3; TRBD2 matches at 11 bases. Germline V lookup: CDR1 LNHDA, CDR2 SQIVND (reference sequence). This CDR3 region has 16 residues. Unmatched junction bases numbered 7, after V lost 5 bases and J lost 3 bases. CDR3 sequence reads: CASSSLAGGWTDTQYF. The CDR3 DNA sequence: TGTGCCAGTAGTTCCTTAGCGGGAGGGTGGACAGATACGCAGTATTTT.

The chain recombines TRBV30 with TRBJ1-2, with D tentatively TRBD1 (6 bases). CDR3 size: 13 residues. V was cut by 1 base and J by 8 bases, with 14 bases left in between. Germline V gives CDR1 GTSNPN, CDR2 SVGIG (reference sequence). The chain's CDR3 is CAWSEVRGKGYTF. The CDR3 DNA is TGTGCCTGGAGTGAGGTGAGGGGGAAAGGCTACACCTTC.

CDR3 protein: CASSSDGLAVSNTGELFF. The DNA of the CDR3 is TGTGCCAGCAGCTCGGACGGACTAGCGGTTTCCAACACCGGGGAGCTGTTTTTT. J is TRBJ2-2 and V is TRBV5-4; 10 positions match TRBD2. CDR1 is SGHNT and CDR2 is YYREEE in the germline V gene (reference sequence). V lost 3 bases and J lost 2; bases outside the gene matches: 10. The length of the CDR3 is 18 residues.

The CDR3, as DNA: TGCGCCAGCAGCTTGGATAACACCCTGAACACTGAAGCTTTCTTT. It yields the protein CASSLDNTLNTEAFF. The chain has TRBV5-1 and TRBJ1-1; D remains ambiguous. This CDR3 is 15 amino acids long. Germline V gene data show CDR1 as SGHRS and CDR2 as YFSETQ. V lost 0 bases to trimming and J lost 0 bases, with 9 bases between them. Complete variable domain (other parts from reference TRBV5-1 and TRBJ1-1): KAGVTQTPRYLIKTRGQQVTLSCSPISGHRSVSWYQQTPGQGLQFLFEYFSETQRNKGNFPGRFSGRQFSNSRSEMNVSTLELGDSALYLCASSLDNTLNTEAFFGQGTRLTVV.

The chain combines TRBV28 with TRBJ1-6; 10 bases match TRBD1. Germline V gives CDR1 MDHEN, CDR2 SYDVKM. This CDR3 contains 15 residues. Losses at the gene ends were 6 bases for V and 7 bases for J; bases not matched to a gene: 6. CDR3 sequence reads: CASRGGDRGNSPLHF. As DNA, the CDR3 is TGTGCCAGCAGGGGCGGGGACAGGGGAAATTCACCCCTCCACTTT.

The rearrangement joins TRBV27 to TRBJ1-2, with 7 bases lining up with TRBD1. The V and J ends lost 5 bases and 0 bases, in that order; junction bases with no gene match: 6. Germline CDR1 MNHEY, CDR2 SMNVEV (reference sequence). CDR3 length: 15 residues. As DNA, the CDR3 is TGTGCCAGCAGTCCATTAGGGACAGCTAACTATGGCTACACCTTC. Protein product: CASSPLGTANYGYTF.

A few counts support this clone. The J gene is TRBJ2-1, the V gene TRBV30, with a possible D match to TRBD2 (6 bases). CDR1 is GTSNPN, CDR2 SVGIG, per germline (reference sequence). This CDR3 comprises 11 residues. V gave up 5 bases and J gave up 11 bases, with 13 bases separating them. CDR3 DNA sequence: TGTGCCTGGCAGATGGGGGGTAAGCAGTTCTTC. Translated: CAWQMGGKQFF. The complete variable domain, with remaining parts taken from reference TRBV30 and TRBJ2-1, reads SQTIHQWPATLVQPVGSPLSLECTVEGTSNPNLYWYRQAAGRGLQLLFYSVGIGQISSEVPQNLSASRPQDRQFILSSKKLLLSDSGFYLCAWQMGGKQFFGPGTRLTVL.

The chain is built from TRBV2 and TRBJ1-5, with TRBD1 as a possible D gene (6 bases). V lost 8 bases to trimming and J lost 0 bases, with 17 bases between them. The CDR3 runs 16 residues. The V gene's germline CDR1 is SNHLY and CDR2 FYNNEI. CDR3 coding DNA: TGTGCCAGCCAAAGACAGGTTTCCGATAGCAATCAGCCCCAGCATTTT. Amino acid sequence: CASQRQVSDSNQPQHF.

V gene TRBV10-1 combines with J gene TRBJ1-2, with D perhaps TRBD1 (5 bases). Trimming took 0 bases from V and 4 from J, leaving 12 bases between them. CDR1 is WNHNN, CDR2 SYGVQD, per germline (reference sequence). This CDR3 spans 15 amino acids. CDR3 sequence reads: CASSESAGSVYGYTF. CDR3 nucleotides: TGCGCCAGCAGTGAGTCGGCAGGGTCGGTCTATGGCTACACCTTC.

This clone was recorded once. The genes are TRBV28 and TRBJ2-7, with 14 bases that match TRBD2. The J segment lost 2 bases and the V segment lost 4 bases, leaving 13 bases of the junction unmatched. Germline CDR1 MDHEN, CDR2 SYDVKM. The CDR3 has 19 amino acids. CDR3 DNA: TGTGCCAGCAGTTCACAGCTACCGGGACTAGCGGGAGTTCCCTACGAGCAGTACTTC. Amino acid sequence: CASSSQLPGLAGVPYEQYF.

As concerns this clone: Other nucleotide sequences in the sample specify the same CDR3. The V and J genes are TRBV18 and TRBJ2-7; TRBD1 matches at 7 bases. Trimming cost V 1 base and J 4 bases; bases outside gene matches: 1. Germline assignment: CDR1 KGHSH and CDR2 LQKENI. This CDR3 is 13 amino acids long. DNA for the CDR3: TGTGCCAGCTCACCACGCAGGGGGTACGAGCAGTACTTC. It is translated as CASSPRRGYEQYF.

The rearrangement uses TRBV28 and TRBJ1-2; TRBD1 matches at 8 bases. There are 14 residues in the CDR3. Germline CDR1 and CDR2: MDHEN and SYDVKM. V lost 4 bases and J lost 6; bases outside the gene matches: 7. CDR3 sequence: CASSSSPGGHGYTF. The CDR3 region has the DNA TGTGCCAGCAGTTCATCACCAGGGGGCCATGGCTACACCTTC.

The chain has TRBV5-6 and TRBJ2-5; D may be TRBD2 (7 bases). V was trimmed by 1 base and J by 9 bases, leaving 16 bases between them. The CDR3 has 14 amino acids. CDR1 is SGHDT and CDR2 is YYEEEE in the germline V gene. CDR3 DNA: TGTGCCAGCAGCTTGCGGGGGGCGCCCCATCCCCAGTACTTC. Translating it yields CASSLRGAPHPQYF.

V is TRBV28 and J is TRBJ2-5; 11 nucleotides line up with TRBD1. The germline V gene encodes CDR1 MDHEN and CDR2 SYDVKM. The CDR3 has 17 residues. Germline trimming cut 3 bases from V and 1 base from J; bases unmatched to any gene: 7. Written as DNA, the CDR3 is TGTGCCAGCAGTTTGCTGGGGACAGGGGGTTTCCAAGAGACCCAGTACTTC. It yields the protein CASSLLGTGGFQETQYF. The full variable domain, in which reference TRBV28 and TRBJ2-5 provide the parts outside the CDR3, is DVKVTQSSRYLVKRTGEKVFLECVQDMDHENMFWYRQDPGLGLRLIYFSYDVKMKEKGDIPEGYSVSREKKERFSLILESASTNQTSMYLCASSLLGTGGFQETQYFGPGTRLLVL.

The V and J genes are TRBV9 and TRBJ2-1, with 8 nucleotides matching TRBD2. The CDR3 contains 15 residues. The germline V gene encodes CDR1 SGDLS and CDR2 YYNGEE. Trimming took 1 base from V and 8 from J; bases not matched to a gene: 8. DNA of the CDR3: TGTGCCAGCAGCGTACTTAGCGGGGTGGTCTATGAGCAGTTCTTC. It translates to CASSVLSGVVYEQFF. Full variable domain (rest looked up from reference TRBV9 and TRBJ2-1): DSGVTQTPKHLITATGQRVTLRCSPRSGDLSVYWYQQSLDQGLQFLIQYYNGEERAKGNILERFSAQQFPDLHSELNLSSLELGDSALYFCASSVLSGVVYEQFFGPGTRLTVL.

Only a few counts were recorded for this clone. V usage is TRBV2 and J usage is TRBJ1-2; 9 bases align to TRBD1. Germline loops: CDR1 SNHLY, CDR2 FYNNEI. The CDR3 sequence is 14 residues long. With 4 bases clipped from V and 4 bases from J, the junction kept 4 bases outside the gene matches. CDR3: CASSVGDRVYGYTF. CDR3 DNA sequence: TGTGCCAGCAGTGTGGGGGACAGGGTCTATGGCTACACCTTC.

The chain couples TRBV6-1 to TRBJ2-3, with 7 bases fitting TRBD1. V lost 2 bases to trimming and J lost 8 bases; unmatched junction nucleotides: 10. There are 15 residues in the CDR3. The V gene's germline CDR1 is MNHNS and CDR2 SASEGT. The CDR3 DNA sequence: TGTGCCAGCAGTGAATTAGGGCAGGGGGTGGTTACGCAGTATTTT. Protein: CASSELGQGVVTQYF.